The T cell receptor (beta chain) under discussion was sequenced for a study of glioma-infiltrating T cells. Study-level results: Tissue-blood divergence was below expectation in non-neoplastic patients, above in gliomas. A blood CDR3 motif signature was depleted in highly divergent patients.

TCR alpha and beta CDR3 regions were amplified from RNA using iRepertoire nested multiplex PCR. TCRdb re-called the multiplex PCR reads with MiXCR, one entry per CDR3 protein. Here the sample spans about 400,000 distinct CDR3 sequences, 41% being singletons. Trimming at V came to 9 bases and at J to 4 bases, leaving 5 bases not matched to a gene. Looked up from germline, CDR1 is MNHEY and CDR2 is SVGEGT. CDR3 length: 13 amino acids. This clonotype has ten or more counts. Its target is unknown. Material for sequencing was glioma tissue, nonneoplastic brain tissue, or PBMCs (not recorded which). The clonotype was recovered from a human donor with low-grade glioma or glioblastoma, undergoing nonglioma brain surgery, or in good health (not recorded which). The rearrangement joins TRBV6-2 or TRBV6-3 to TRBJ2-5; the match to TRBD2 covers 10 bases. The CDR3: CASLAGVVETQYF. The CDR3 coding sequence is TGTGCCAGTCTAGCGGGAGTGGTAGAGACCCAGTACTTC.